Below, 25 T cell receptor beta chains from the same sample are listed, as sequenced in a study of shared clonotypes between healthy human individuals. Clones were sequenced by immunoSEQ multiplex PCR, and TCRdb holds only the in-frame ones, with some missing. The table shows approximately 2,300,000 clones, with roughly 92% occurring only once. Sequencing used naive CD4+ T cells from PBMCs. Sample subset: CD45RA+ positively selected. The origin of the receptors is a man between 18 and 35 years old in good health. Some clones in this sample may be carry-over from other donors' samples.

CDR3 nucleotides: TGTGCCAGCAGCGTAACGGTGGGAGAGCAGTACTTC. Its protein product is CASSVTVGEQYF. The chain uses TRBV7-2 and TRBJ2-7; D gene unclear. The germline CDR1 and CDR2 sequences are SGHTA and FQGNSA. Trimming left V 5 bases short and J 7 bases short, with 12 bases between. This CDR3 contains 12 residues.

The V gene is TRBV5-1, the J gene TRBJ2-5, with a possible D match to TRBD1 (6 bases). Germline values: CDR1 SGHRS, CDR2 YFSETQ. The CDR3 covers 14 residues. V lost 1 base and J lost 5, with 12 bases in between. The CDR3 DNA reads as TGCGCCAGCAGCTTGATGGCAGGGGATGAGACCCAGTACTTC. It codes for CASSLMAGDETQYF.

About this clone itself: Other DNA sequences from this sample encode an identical CDR3 as well. The chain has TRBV5-1 and TRBJ2-7; no firm D call. The CDR3 runs 13 residues. From germline, CDR1 is SGHRS and CDR2 YFSETQ. Trimming pared 4 bases from V and 6 bases from J, leaving 14 bases between. The CDR3 coding sequence is TGCGCCAGCAGCCTCGGTCTCCCGTCCGAGCAGTACTTC. Its protein product is CASSLGLPSEQYF.

This clone appeared once. The chain has TRBV10-3 and TRBJ2-7, with TRBD1 matching 7 bases. The CDR3 spans 14 residues. CDR1 and CDR2 (germline): ENHRY, SYGVKD. The ends lost 2 bases at V and 2 bases at J; junction bases unmatched: 3. This CDR3 is CAISERQGPYEQYF. As DNA, the CDR3 is TGTGCCATCAGTGAGAGACAGGGTCCCTACGAGCAGTACTTC.

The CDR3 sequence: CASTPGGFSGPPYEQYF. CDR3 nucleotide sequence: TGTGCCAGCACCCCCGGTGGGTTTAGCGGTCCTCCGTACGAGCAGTACTTC. The chain couples TRBV5-8 to TRBJ2-7; D perhaps matches TRBD2 (6 bases). The CDR3 is 17 amino acids. V was trimmed by 6 bases and J by 4 bases, leaving 26 bases between them. The V gene's germline CDR1 is SGHTS and CDR2 YDEGEE.

Only one count was recorded for this clone. The chain recombines TRBV27 with TRBJ2-1; D not resolved. The germline gives CDR1 MNHEY, CDR2 SMNVEV (reference sequence). The CDR3 spans 15 residues. Trimming left V 3 bases short and J 2 bases short, with 11 bases between. The CDR3 sequence: CASSFNSGAYNEQFF. The CDR3 DNA is TGTGCCAGCAGTTTTAACAGTGGGGCCTACAATGAGCAGTTCTTC.

This clone was seen only once. J is TRBJ2-2 and V is TRBV5-4; 15 bases agree with TRBD2. V was pared by 4 bases and J by 7 bases, with 5 bases of the junction left unmatched. The CDR3 is 16 residues long. CDR1 and CDR2 (germline): SGHNT, YYREEE (reference sequence). The CDR3 loop reads CASSVGLAGGGGELFF. In DNA, the CDR3 is TGTGCCAGCAGCGTGGGACTAGCGGGAGGAGGCGGGGAGCTGTTTTTT.

The J gene is TRBJ2-6, the V gene TRBV4-1; 7 nucleotides agree with TRBD1. The ends lost 1 base at V and 1 base at J; junction bases unmatched: 4. This CDR3 comprises 17 residues. Per the germline V gene, CDR1 is MGHRA and CDR2 is YSYEKL. The CDR3 sequence is CASSQGQGFSGANVLTF. The CDR3 DNA reads TGCGCCAGCAGCCAAGGACAGGGATTTTCTGGGGCCAACGTCCTGACTTTC.

As concerns this clone: Other nucleotide sequences from this sample produce the same CDR3. J is TRBJ2-5 and V is TRBV2; 7 bases align to TRBD2. Per germline, CDR1 SNHLY and CDR2 FYNNEI. V lost 4 bases, J lost 4 bases, and 3 bases stayed unmatched. The CDR3 has 13 amino acids. The CDR3 loop is CASSGEGGETQYF. CDR3 coding DNA: TGTGCCAGCAGTGGGGAGGGCGGAGAGACCCAGTACTTC.

The rearrangement joins TRBV2 to TRBJ2-3; 12 positions match TRBD2. Germline V gene lookup returns CDR1 SNHLY and CDR2 FYNNEI. V lost 7 bases to trimming and J lost 8 bases; unmatched junction nucleotides: 13. The CDR3 length is 16 residues. The CDR3 sequence is CASTGLRLAGAGTQYF. CDR3 coding DNA: TGTGCCAGCACAGGCTTGAGACTAGCGGGAGCGGGTACGCAGTATTTT.

This clone was seen just once. This chain links TRBV6-1 with TRBJ2-5; D not certain. Germline-derived CDR1 and CDR2 are MNHNS and SASEGT. This CDR3 comprises 14 residues. V was cut by 5 bases and J by 4 bases, with 14 bases left in between. CDR3 in amino acids: CASSPRPILETQYF. The CDR3 DNA sequence: TGTGCCAGCAGTCCCAGGCCCATTTTAGAGACCCAGTACTTC.

A few counts support this clone. The chain has TRBV7-9 and TRBJ1-1; D not certain. The germline V and J ends were trimmed by 4 bases and 1 base, with 4 bases remaining between them. The V gene's germline CDR1 is SEHNR and CDR2 FQNEAQ (reference sequence). This CDR3 spans 12 amino acids. CDR3 sequence: CASSYQNTEAFF. In nucleotides, the CDR3 is TGTGCCAGCAGCTACCAGAACACTGAAGCTTTCTTT.

This clone was counted between two and nine times. V is TRBV28 and J is TRBJ2-5, with D unclear. This CDR3 is built from 10 residues. V lost 8 bases to trimming and J lost 4 bases, with 5 bases between them. CDR1 and CDR2 (germline): MDHEN, SYDVKM. The CDR3 DNA reads as TGTGCCAGCCTTGGAGAGACCCAGTACTTC. Its translation: CASLGETQYF.

The chain has TRBV9 and TRBJ1-3, with no clear D. The ends were cut back, 4 bases at V and 3 bases at J, with 14 bases in the middle. The CDR3 loop spans 15 amino acids. Looked up from germline, CDR1 is SGDLS and CDR2 is YYNGEE. DNA of the CDR3: TGTGCCAGCAGCCTCCTTTCGGGATTTGGAAACACCATATATTTT. Its protein is CASSLLSGFGNTIYF. Supplemented by reference TRBV9 and TRBJ1-3, the full variable domain reads DSGVTQTPKHLITATGQRVTLRCSPRSGDLSVYWYQQSLDQGLQFLIQYYNGEERAKGNILERFSAQQFPDLHSELNLSSLELGDSALYFCASSLLSGFGNTIYFGEGSWLTVV.

This clone was seen just once. This chain's CDR3 is CASSGSLGGSHEQYF. The CDR3 DNA is TGTGCCAGCAGCGGGAGCTTGGGGGGATCCCACGAGCAGTACTTC. The chain links TRBV6-1 to TRBJ2-7, with D tentatively TRBD2 (6 bases). This CDR3 region has 15 residues. The V end lost 6 bases, the J end lost 5 bases, and 20 bases lay between the germline ends. Germline-derived CDR1 and CDR2 are MNHNS and SASEGT.

As regards this clone: The sample has other DNA sequences that encode this CDR3 too. The chain carries TRBV18 and TRBJ2-1; TRBD2 might be the D (5 bases). The germline V gene has CDR1 KGHSH and CDR2 LQKENI. V was pared by 1 base and J by 5 bases, with 6 bases between. The CDR3 totals 13 residues. CDR3 in amino acids: CASSPRRDNEQFF. Written as DNA, the CDR3 is TGTGCCAGCTCACCACGGCGGGACAATGAGCAGTTCTTC.

The chain joins TRBV19 to TRBJ2-7; possible D gene TRBD1, 6 bases. V was trimmed by 3 bases and J by 5 bases, leaving 20 bases between them. The CDR3 is 16 residues long. CDR1 is LNHDA and CDR2 is SQIVND in the germline V gene (reference sequence). CDR3 region: CASSIGRGWSSDEQYF. CDR3 DNA: TGTGCCAGTAGTATCGGCAGGGGATGGTCGTCGGACGAGCAGTACTTC.

The rearrangement links TRBV5-6 to TRBJ1-2, with 7 positions matching TRBD1. CDR3 length: 13 residues. Trimming removed 3 bases from V and 8 bases from J; junction bases left unmatched: 7. Per the germline V gene, CDR1 is SGHDT and CDR2 is YYEEEE. In DNA form, the CDR3 reads TGTGCCAGCAGCTCGATGGGGACAGTAGGCTACACCTTC. Translation gives CASSSMGTVGYTF. Together with reference TRBV5-6 and TRBJ1-2, the CDR3 gives the full variable domain: DAGVTQSPTHLIKTRGQQVTLRCSPKSGHDTVSWYQQALGQGPQFIFQYYEEEERQRGNFPDRFSGHQFPNYSSELNVNALLLGDSALYLCASSSMGTVGYTFGSGTRLTVV.

This chain uses TRBV30 with TRBJ2-5, with 7 bases fitting TRBD2. After removal of 3 bases from V and 3 bases from J, the junction contained 1 base not matched to a gene. CDR3 size: 12 residues. CDR1 is GTSNPN and CDR2 is SVGIG in the germline V gene (reference sequence). The CDR3 sequence is CAWRAGKETQYF. For the CDR3, the DNA is TGTGCCTGGAGAGCGGGAAAAGAGACCCAGTACTTC.

This clone occurred once. In DNA form, the CDR3 reads TGCGCCAGCAGCGTAGAGCTTGTTTCTACTAACTATGGCTACACCTTC. Amino acids: CASSVELVSTNYGYTF. The V gene is TRBV5-1, the J gene TRBJ1-2; D remains ambiguous. Germline values: CDR1 SGHRS, CDR2 YFSETQ. Trimming removed 4 bases from V and 0 bases from J, with 16 bases in between. The CDR3 has 16 residues.

The J gene is TRBJ2-5, the V gene TRBV12-5; D remains ambiguous. V was clipped by 7 bases and J by 0 bases, with 15 bases between them. The germline CDR1 and CDR2 sequences are LGHNT and FRNRAP. The CDR3 totals 15 residues. The CDR3 DNA reads TGTGCTAGTGAAACGTGTAGTTTCAACCAAGAGACCCAGTACTTC. Its translation is CASETCSFNQETQYF.

The chain is built from TRBV28 and TRBJ1-2, with no clear D. Trimming took 5 bases from V and 8 from J, leaving 18 bases between them. Germline CDR1 reads MDHEN; CDR2 reads SYDVKM. This CDR3 spans 14 amino acids. As DNA, the CDR3 is TGTGCCAGCAGTGAGAGAGGCGGTCCTGGGGGCTACACCTTC. Translating it yields CASSERGGPGGYTF.

CDR3 sequence: CASSRDRVFTDTQYF. In nucleotides, the CDR3 is TGTGCCAGCAGCCGGGACAGGGTATTCACAGATACGCAGTATTTT. This chain connects TRBV7-3 to TRBJ2-3, with 9 bases fitting TRBD1. The CDR3 has 15 residues. Germline-derived CDR1 and CDR2 are SGHTA and FQGTGA. Trimming removed 5 bases from V and 2 bases from J; junction bases left unmatched: 5.

V usage is TRBV6-1 and J usage is TRBJ1-1; D ambiguous. Germline loops: CDR1 MNHNS, CDR2 SASEGT. CDR3 size: 12 residues. The V gene lost 1 base and the J gene lost 11 bases, with 11 bases spanning the gap. The CDR3 nucleotides are TGTGCCAGCAGTGAAGACCCTAGTAGGGCTTTCTTT. Its protein is CASSEDPSRAFF.

This chain joins TRBV27 and TRBJ2-5; tentatively, D is TRBD2 (6 bases). CDR1 is MNHEY and CDR2 is SMNVEV in the germline V gene (reference sequence). The CDR3 sequence is 15 residues long. The V gene lost 6 bases and the J gene lost 4 bases, with 18 bases spanning the gap. Here the CDR3 DNA reads TGTGCCAGCAGAAGCCAGAGGACTATAAGAGAGACCCAGTACTTC. Translated: CASRSQRTIRETQYF.